Each of the 19 T cell receptor beta chains below was sequenced from the same sample in a study of T cell responses to AZD1222 COVID-19 vaccine (dated by TCRdb to about 2021). Libraries were prepared through the immunoSEQ multiplex PCR assay. TCRdb stores this immuneACCESS table with in-frame sequences only. Part of the clones is absent; in the studies checked, under half of the shortfall reflects unresolved V genes, and no reason is known for the rest. Present in this sample are about 120,000 clones, about 93% of which were seen just once. The ten largest clonotypes hold over 4% of the sample. What the time point label conveys for this sample: about 28 days (+/-7) after the second vaccine dose. What this sample's treatment or condition label stands for: meningococcal conjugate vaccine given as trial control. Specimen: peripheral blood, collected 28 days after the second dose of the MenACWY control vaccine. The receptor set was obtained from an adult who received the MenACWY meningococcal vaccine as a control.

This clone has only one observation. This rearrangement joins TRBV5-5 to TRBJ2-2; 10 bases line up with TRBD1. Per germline, CDR1 SGHKS and CDR2 YYEKEE (reference sequence). This CDR3 region has 17 residues. Unmatched junction bases numbered 10, after V lost 4 bases and J lost 4 bases. The CDR3 here is CASSPTTGTGVTGELFF. CDR3 nucleotides: TGTGCCAGCAGCCCTACGACCGGGACAGGGGTCACCGGGGAGCTGTTTTTT.

This clone was found once. CDR3 sequence: CASPGTSYHEQYF. The CDR3 DNA reads as TGTGCCAGCCCCGGGACTAGCTACCACGAGCAGTACTTC. The rearrangement uses TRBV27 and TRBJ2-7; 9 nucleotides agree with TRBD2. After removal of 8 bases from V and 5 bases from J, the junction contained 7 bases not matched to a gene. Germline-derived CDR1 and CDR2 are MNHEY and SMNVEV (reference sequence). This CDR3 comprises 13 residues.

The chain combines TRBV10-2 with TRBJ1-6, with no clear D. Germline assignment: CDR1 WSHSY and CDR2 SAAADI. V was trimmed by 2 bases and J by 0 bases, leaving 5 bases between them. The CDR3 spans 15 residues. CDR3 sequence reads: CASSEGSSYNSPLHF. CDR3 sequence (DNA): TGCGCCAGCAGTGAGGGGAGCTCCTATAATTCACCCCTCCACTTT.

The chain has TRBV19 and TRBJ2-3; no clear D gene. There are 14 residues in the CDR3. The V gene lost 5 bases and the J gene lost 5 bases, with 14 bases spanning the gap. The germline V gene encodes CDR1 LNHDA and CDR2 SQIVND (reference sequence). CDR3 coding DNA: TGTGCCAGTAGTCCCGGACCTCGCGGAGATACGCAGTATTTT. Its protein is CASSPGPRGDTQYF.

The J gene is TRBJ1-2, the V gene TRBV6-5; D not resolved. CDR1 and CDR2 (germline): MNHEY, SVGAGI. This CDR3 region has 13 residues. Trimming shortened V by 4 bases and J by 5 bases, and 11 bases separated the two germline ends. The CDR3 DNA sequence: TGTGCCAGCAGTTCGTCGGCAGTTTATGGCTACACCTTC. Translating gives CASSSSAVYGYTF.

The chain recombines TRBV6-5 with TRBJ1-1; D is ambiguous. The length of the CDR3 is 14 residues. Trimming took off 6 bases at V and 3 bases at J, with 14 bases between the two ends. The germline V gene has CDR1 MNHEY and CDR2 SVGAGI. The CDR3 loop reads CASSNLGSYTEAFF. CDR3 DNA sequence: TGTGCCAGCAGCAATCTAGGGTCGTACACTGAAGCTTTCTTT.

The chain links TRBV19 to TRBJ1-4, with TRBD1 matching over 10 bases. Germline V gives CDR1 LNHDA, CDR2 SQIVND (reference sequence). V shed 1 base, J shed 7 bases, and the junction held 3 bases outside the gene matches. The CDR3 spans 15 residues. CDR3 in DNA: TGTGCCAGTAGTATAGGACAGGGGGCCTTTGAAAAACTGTTTTTT. It is translated as CASSIGQGAFEKLFF. The variable domain in full, with the rest retrieved from reference TRBV19 and TRBJ1-4, is DGGITQSPKYLFRKEGQNVTLSCEQNLNHDAMYWYRQDPGQGLRLIYYSQIVNDFQKGDIAEGYSVSREKKESFPLTVTSAQKNPTAFYLCASSIGQGAFEKLFFGSGTQLSVL.

The CDR3 spells CASSTNGLATDTQYF. The CDR3 DNA sequence: TGTGCCAGCAGTACAAACGGACTAGCGACAGATACGCAGTATTTT. V and J are TRBV2 and TRBJ2-3; TRBD2 matches 9 bases. The V gene end was trimmed by 5 bases and the J gene end by 3 bases; junction bases not matched to a gene: 6. From germline, CDR1 is SNHLY and CDR2 FYNNEI. This CDR3 is built from 15 residues.

The rearrangement links TRBV5-6 to TRBJ1-4, with D uncertain. Germline CDR1 SGHDT, CDR2 YYEEEE. The CDR3 has 14 amino acids. The V end lost 0 bases, the J end lost 6 bases, and 9 bases lay between the germline ends. The CDR3 loop reads CASSLVSTDEKLFF. CDR3 nucleotides: TGTGCCAGCAGCTTGGTTTCGACTGATGAAAAACTGTTTTTT.

This clone appeared a few times. This rearrangement joins TRBV28 to TRBJ1-1, with D maybe TRBD1 (5 bases). The germline V gene encodes CDR1 MDHEN and CDR2 SYDVKM. Between the trimmed V and J ends, which lost 7 bases and 1 base, there was a span of 16 bases. CDR3 length: 15 residues. The CDR3 loop is CASIRRGVKNTEAFF. CDR3 bases: TGTGCCAGCATTAGGCGGGGGGTGAAGAACACTGAAGCTTTCTTT. The variable domain in full, with the rest retrieved from reference TRBV28 and TRBJ1-1, is DVKVTQSSRYLVKRTGEKVFLECVQDMDHENMFWYRQDPGLGLRLIYFSYDVKMKEKGDIPEGYSVSREKKERFSLILESASTNQTSMYLCASIRRGVKNTEAFFGQGTRLTVV.

In this sample, this clone turned up once. J is TRBJ1-6 and V is TRBV6-1; perhaps TRBD1 as D (5 bases). Germline lookup yields CDR1 MNHNS and CDR2 SASEGT. The CDR3 has 13 residues. V gave up 6 bases and J gave up 7 bases, with 10 bases separating them. The CDR3 sequence is CASSRGENSPLHF. The CDR3 nucleotides read TGTGCCAGCAGCCGGGGGGAAAATTCACCCCTCCACTTT.

The gene calls are TRBV6-2 or TRBV6-3 and TRBJ2-7; D call uncertain. Germline V lookup: CDR1 MNHEY, CDR2 SVGEGT. This CDR3 region has 13 residues. The germline V and J ends were trimmed by 6 bases and 6 bases, with 15 bases remaining between them. The DNA for the CDR3 is TGTGCCAGCAGCATTTCTCTTTTTGGCGAGCAGTACGTC. Encoded protein: CASSISLFGEQYV.

The genes are TRBV11-2 and TRBJ1-3; no firm D call. Germline assignment: CDR1 SGHAT and CDR2 FQNNGV. V gave up 1 base and J gave up 0 bases, with 7 bases separating them. The CDR3 is 15 residues long. The CDR3 DNA follows: TGTGCCAGCAGCTTAGTCACCCACTCTGGAAACACCATATATTTT. Residues: CASSLVTHSGNTIYF. Full variable domain (missing parts from reference TRBV11-2 and TRBJ1-3): EAGVAQSPRYKIIEKRQSVAFWCNPISGHATLYWYQQILGQGPKLLIQFQNNGVVDDSQLPKDRFSAERLKGVDSTLKIQPAKLEDSAVYLCASSLVTHSGNTIYFGEGSWLTVV.

The rearrangement links TRBV10-3 to TRBJ1-5; weak D call: TRBD1 (5 bases). From germline, CDR1 is ENHRY and CDR2 SYGVKD. The CDR3 is made up of 13 amino acids. V shed 6 bases and J shed 4 bases, with 10 bases lying between them. In DNA, the CDR3 is TGTGCCATCAGGGGGGAAGCGAATCAGCCCCAGCATTTT. This encodes CAIRGEANQPQHF.

A single count supports this clone. The chain carries TRBV27 and TRBJ1-6; D is undetermined. This CDR3 region has 16 residues. The V gene lost 8 bases and the J gene lost 5 bases, with 19 bases spanning the gap. Germline CDR1 is MNHEY and CDR2 is SMNVEV (reference sequence). Here the CDR3 DNA reads TGTGCCAGCTCCACATTGAGCGGCCCCAATAATTCACCCCTCCACTTT. It is translated as CASSTLSGPNNSPLHF.

The DNA of the CDR3 is TGTGCCAGCTCACCCCAGAGTTACAATGAGCAGTTCTTC. As protein: CASSPQSYNEQFF. The rearrangement links TRBV18 to TRBJ2-1; D gene uncertain. Per germline, CDR1 KGHSH and CDR2 LQKENI. CDR3 length: 13 amino acids. Trimming removed 3 bases from V and 4 bases from J, with 7 bases in between.

This clone was recorded once. V usage is TRBV12-3 or TRBV12-4 and J usage is TRBJ1-1; TRBD1 matches at 9 bases. The J segment lost 7 bases and the V segment lost 6 bases, leaving 6 bases of the junction unmatched. The CDR3 totals 13 residues. The CDR3 bases are TGTGCCAGCAGCTTTGGGACAGGGCTTGAAGCTTTCTTT. Its protein is CASSFGTGLEAFF.

The chain combines TRBV6-5 with TRBJ1-1; D ambiguous. Germline CDR1 reads MNHEY; CDR2 reads SVGAGI. V gave up 11 bases and J gave up 2 bases, with 9 bases separating them. This CDR3 is 11 amino acids long. This chain's CDR3 is CACLTNTEAFF. As DNA, the CDR3 is TGTGCCTGCTTGACTAACACTGAAGCTTTCTTT.

The V and J genes are TRBV19 and TRBJ2-1, with TRBD1 matching 12 bases. This CDR3 has 14 residues. Germline V gene data show CDR1 as LNHDA and CDR2 as SQIVND (reference sequence). V dropped 3 bases and J dropped 9; count of bases not matched to a gene: 3. CDR3 sequence: CASSIGTGGFEQFF. CDR3 in DNA: TGTGCCAGTAGTATTGGGACAGGGGGCTTTGAGCAGTTCTTC.